A single sample is the source of the 13 T cell receptor beta chains below, sequenced in a study of control samples from healthy donors and cancer patients. Generated by immunoSEQ multiplex PCR, the TCRdb table keeps only in-frame clones and is missing some. The sample holds roughly 130,000 clones, about 95% seen once. The sequenced sample was blood. Receptor source: a man aged 30 to 45 in good health.

This clone was counted once. The chain uses TRBV12-5 and TRBJ1-2; the D gene is possibly TRBD1 (5 bases). The CDR3 runs 13 residues. Germline CDR1 and CDR2: LGHNT and FRNRAP. V shed 4 bases and J shed 5 bases, with 11 bases lying between them. This CDR3 reads CASGSGTVYGYTF. In DNA, the CDR3 is TGTGCTAGTGGTTCTGGGACTGTATATGGCTACACCTTC.

V and J are TRBV4-1 and TRBJ2-2; no clear D. Per the germline V gene, CDR1 is MGHRA and CDR2 is YSYEKL. The CDR3 extends over 15 amino acids. Trimming removed 0 bases at V and 3 bases at J, with 8 bases between. The CDR3 nucleotides are TGCGCCAGCAGCCAAGATGACTTCTACACCGGGGAGCTGTTTTTT. Residues: CASSQDDFYTGELFF.

The J gene is TRBJ1-5, the V gene TRBV18, with 9 bases matching TRBD1. The CDR3 extends over 14 amino acids. V was clipped by 0 bases and J by 7 bases; unmatched bases: 1. Germline V CDR1 and CDR2: KGHSH, LQKENI. CDR3 sequence reads: CASSPPTGGQPQHF. As DNA, the CDR3 is TGTGCCAGCTCACCACCGACAGGGGGGCAGCCCCAGCATTTT.

The chain couples TRBV7-2 to TRBJ1-2, with D unresolved. The CDR3 consists of 14 residues. V dropped 5 bases and J dropped 8 bases, with 18 bases sitting between them. The V gene's germline CDR1 is SGHTA and CDR2 FQGNSA. CDR3 sequence reads: CASSPSPWREGYTF. The CDR3 region has the DNA TGTGCCAGCAGCCCCTCACCCTGGAGGGAGGGCTACACCTTC.

This clone has a single count. The chain is built from TRBV9 and TRBJ2-5, with TRBD2 matching 12 bases. The CDR3 has 16 amino acids. Germline assignment: CDR1 SGDLS and CDR2 YYNGEE. The J segment lost 2 bases and the V segment lost 3 bases, leaving 5 bases of the junction unmatched. The CDR3 is CASSDGLAGTQETQYF. The CDR3, as DNA: TGTGCCAGCAGCGATGGACTAGCGGGGACTCAAGAGACCCAGTACTTC.

This rearrangement joins TRBV5-6 to TRBJ1-2; a weak D match, TRBD1 (6 bases). The CDR3 has 16 residues. Between the trimmed V and J ends, which lost 1 base and 5 bases, there was a span of 18 bases. Germline loops: CDR1 SGHDT, CDR2 YYEEEE. Here the CDR3 DNA reads TGTGCCAGCAGCTTGATTTTTTCAGGGGCCCTATATGGCTACACCTTC. Translating it yields CASSLIFSGALYGYTF.

The rearrangement joins TRBV28 to TRBJ1-2, with a tentative D call TRBD1 (6 bases). This CDR3 spans 15 amino acids. Germline V gene lookup returns CDR1 MDHEN and CDR2 SYDVKM. V was pared by 1 base and J by 7 bases, with 16 bases between. Here the CDR3 DNA reads TGTGCCAGCAGTTTATTCGGGGGCAGAGTGACTGGCTACACCTTC. Protein sequence: CASSLFGGRVTGYTF.

V and J are TRBV7-2 and TRBJ1-1, with D unclear. V was trimmed by 2 bases and J by 4 bases, leaving 8 bases between them. Germline assignment: CDR1 SGHTA and CDR2 FQGNSA. The CDR3 spans 13 residues. The CDR3 nucleotides read TGTGCCAGCAGCTTAAACAGCCTCACTGAAGCTTTCTTT. As protein: CASSLNSLTEAFF.

This rearrangement joins TRBV30 to TRBJ1-2, with D unclear. CDR1 and CDR2 from the germline V gene are GTSNPN and SVGIG (reference sequence). This CDR3 comprises 13 residues. V was pared by 2 bases and J by 4 bases, with 11 bases between. CDR3 nucleotide sequence: TGTGCCTGGAGTCAGGAACGCTTCTATGGCTACACCTTC. Its translation is CAWSQERFYGYTF.

This chain links TRBV30 with TRBJ1-1; possible D gene TRBD1, 5 bases. V was trimmed by 3 bases and J by 8 bases, leaving 10 bases between them. Germline loops: CDR1 GTSNPN, CDR2 SVGIG (reference sequence). The CDR3 is 11 residues long. DNA for the CDR3: TGTGCCTGGAGCGGGACCCTGGAAGCTTTCTTT. Protein product: CAWSGTLEAFF.

The rearrangement links TRBV6-2 or TRBV6-3 to TRBJ2-2; perhaps D is TRBD1 or TRBD2 (6 bases each). Germline values: CDR1 MNHEY, CDR2 SVGEGT. Trimming left V 0 bases short and J 6 bases short, with 14 bases between. This CDR3 contains 16 residues. The CDR3 spells CASSYSPTGASGELFF. The CDR3 nucleotides are TGTGCCAGCAGTTACTCTCCGACGGGGGCCTCCGGGGAGCTGTTTTTT.

This chain joins TRBV19 and TRBJ2-2, with D possibly being TRBD2 (5 bases). This CDR3 is built from 14 residues. The V and J ends lost 6 bases and 0 bases respectively, with 8 bases between them. CDR1 is LNHDA, CDR2 SQIVND, per germline (reference sequence). The DNA for the CDR3 is TGTGCCAGTAGCCCTAGCCCGAACACCGGGGAGCTGTTTTTT. Translation: CASSPSPNTGELFF.

The chain employs TRBV5-1 and TRBJ2-1, with TRBD1 as a possible D gene (6 bases). This CDR3 is 14 amino acids long. Per the germline V gene, CDR1 is SGHRS and CDR2 is YFSETQ. The germline V and J ends were trimmed by 4 bases and 6 bases, with 14 bases remaining between them. The CDR3 sequence is CASSRGGGGNEQFF. As DNA, the CDR3 is TGCGCCAGCAGCCGAGGTGGGGGCGGCAATGAGCAGTTCTTC.